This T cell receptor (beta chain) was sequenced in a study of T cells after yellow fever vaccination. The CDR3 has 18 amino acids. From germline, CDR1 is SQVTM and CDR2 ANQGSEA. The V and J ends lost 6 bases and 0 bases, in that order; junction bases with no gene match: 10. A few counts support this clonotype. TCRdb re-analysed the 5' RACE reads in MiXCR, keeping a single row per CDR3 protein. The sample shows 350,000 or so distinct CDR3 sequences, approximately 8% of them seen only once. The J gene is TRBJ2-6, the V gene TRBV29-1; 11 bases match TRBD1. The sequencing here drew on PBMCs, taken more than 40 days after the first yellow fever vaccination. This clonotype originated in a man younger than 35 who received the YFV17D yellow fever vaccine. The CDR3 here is CSVAGTGGIYSGANVLTF. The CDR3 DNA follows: TGCAGCGTAGCAGGGACAGGGGGAATCTACTCTGGGGCCAACGTCCTGACTTTC.